This T cell receptor (beta chain) was retrieved from a study of shared clonotypes between healthy human individuals. Genomic DNA of each subset was evenly split across several immunoSEQ plates. Sequenced by immunoSEQ multiplex PCR; TCRdb stores in-frame clones only, minus some. The sample has 2 million to 3 million clones, approximately 93% seen once. A word on this clone: Its antigen remains unknown.

A CD45RA+ naive subset and a CD45RA-negative memory subset were split from CD4+ cells. Study-wide results and limits: Inspection by rarefaction showed sorted-subset sequencing to be incomplete despite large depth.

The germline gives CDR1 SGHRS, CDR2 YFSETQ. The ends lost 3 bases at V and 2 bases at J; junction bases unmatched: 8. CDR3 length: 18 residues. The clonotype was recovered from a young man in good health. Some clones in this sample may be carry-over from other donors' samples. Sequenced sample: naive CD4+ T cells from PBMCs. The subset is: CD45RA+ positively selected. The chain links TRBV5-1 to TRBJ2-7; 16 bases match TRBD2. CDR3 in amino acids: CASSWGGLAGGLPYEQYF. CDR3 in DNA: TGCGCCAGCAGCTGGGGGGGACTAGCGGGAGGGCTGCCCTACGAGCAGTACTTC. The complete variable domain, with remaining parts taken from reference TRBV5-1 and TRBJ2-7, reads KAGVTQTPRYLIKTRGQQVTLSCSPISGHRSVSWYQQTPGQGLQFLFEYFSETQRNKGNFPGRFSGRQFSNSRSEMNVSTLELGDSALYLCASSWGGLAGGLPYEQYFGPGTRLTVT.